This record concerns one T cell receptor beta chain sequence. This sample is drawn from a study of CD8+ T cells in alopecia areata. Extracted RNA was reverse transcribed, and the resulting cDNA served as sequencing template. TCRdb's copy holds only in-frame clones and misses some; the assay was immunoSEQ multiplex PCR. Among 130,000 or so clones listed, around 50% were seen once. The CDR3 length is 13 residues. V gave up 6 bases and J gave up 9 bases, with 15 bases separating them. Germline CDR1 reads PRHDT; CDR2 reads FYEKMQ (reference sequence). The sequenced material came from NKG2D-low CD8+ T cells sorted from blood. The rearrangement uses TRBV13 and TRBJ2-1; D not certain. The receptor was isolated from a human donor with alopecia areata. The CDR3 DNA follows: TGTGCCAGCAGTTACACGGTGACCGGTGAGCAGTTCTTC. Its translation: CASSYTVTGEQFF.